This T cell receptor beta chain was recorded in a study of CD8 T cells in Susac syndrome. Isolation of CD8+ and CD4+ T cells was performed negatively, whereas enrichment of TEMRA cells was done by FACS. This clonotype appeared a few times. The length of the CDR3 is 10 residues. Germline CDR1 is MDHEN and CDR2 is SYDVKM. V was pared by 5 bases and J by 5 bases, with 2 bases between. An input of about 0.45 to 1 ug of RNA was subjected to reverse transcription using random hexamers. TCRdb called the immunoSEQ multiplex PCR reads again in MiXCR, with one record for every CDR3 protein. Altogether some 300,000 distinct CDR3 sequences are present, about 89% being singletons, with the ten largest covering about 0.17%.

The receptor comes from a human donor with multiple sclerosis. The source material was CD8+ T cells from PBMCs. The V and J genes are TRBV28 and TRBJ2-3; no definite D call. CDR3 in DNA: TGTGCCAGCAGTCAAGATACGCAGTATTTT. Translation: CASSQDTQYF. The full variable domain, in which reference TRBV28 and TRBJ2-3 provide the parts outside the CDR3, is DVKVTQSSRYLVKRTGEKVFLECVQDMDHENMFWYRQDPGLGLRLIYFSYDVKMKEKGDIPEGYSVSREKKERFSLILESASTNQTSMYLCASSQDTQYFGPGTRLTVL.